This T cell receptor beta chain was retrieved from a study of tumor-infiltrating lymphocytes in primary liver carcinoma. The overall study: Enrolled patients were male and female, aged 30 to 69 years. Maximum tumor diameters ranged from roughly 4 to 11 cm, stage T1-T3 N0M0. Study-wide findings and caveats: The study found tumor-adjacent and tumor-blood pairs overlapped less than tumor region pairs. Tumor specimens were characterized by a significantly higher top-250-clone fraction than blood (p = 0.039).

Unsorted whole blood served as the source of blood RNA, and germline DNA was extracted as well. cDNA specific to TCR beta was made from roughly 500 ng of total RNA, with a constant-region primer employed for priming. Modified slightly, ARM-PCR produced TCR beta libraries over three nested multiplex PCR rounds. TCRdb re-called the multiplex PCR reads with MiXCR, one entry per CDR3 protein. The data contain about 330,000 distinct CDR3 sequences, about 61% of them singletons. In this sample, this clonotype turned up a few times. The target antigen is unknown. The TCR comes from a middle-aged man with primary liver carcinoma and hepatitis B virus infection. Sequencing was done on a sample of peripheral blood.

The CDR3 loop reads CASRELAGGTDTQYF. CDR3 in DNA: TGTGCCAGCAGAGAACTAGCGGGAGGCACAGATACGCAGTATTTT. The chain couples TRBV6-1 to TRBJ2-3; 11 nucleotides align to TRBD2. This CDR3 is 15 amino acids long. Germline V CDR1 and CDR2: MNHNS, SASEGT. The ends lost 6 bases at V and 1 base at J; junction bases unmatched: 3.